A selection of T cell receptor beta chains follows, all from one sample in a study of blood T cell repertoires in COVID-19. This table comes from immunoSEQ multiplex PCR, and its TCRdb copy is limited to in-frame clones, with some not included. Altogether approximately 9,200 clones are present, approximately 87% being singletons, with the ten largest covering about a tenth. The sample comprised peripheral blood. These receptor sequences come from a man aged 60-69 years with acute or convalescent COVID-19. Both conserved end residues are part of each CDR3. D genes are given only for firm matches. The size of a clone is reported for some rows only, either as once, few or many, or as a class for expanded clones.

D	J	V	size	CDR3	DNA
NA	TRBJ1-2	TRBV7-2	few	CASSPQSTTANYGYTF	TGTGCCAGCAGCCCTCAGTCCACGACAGCCAACTATGGCTACACCTTC
NA	TRBJ1-2	TRBV6-5	NA	CASSRGTGPDTF	TGTGCCAGCAGCCGGGGGACGGGTCCTGACACCTTC
NA	TRBJ2-5	TRBV28	NA	CASSLGETQYF	TGTGCCAGCAGCCTTGGCGAGACCCAGTACTTC
NA	TRBJ1-6	TRBV21-1	NA	CASSKTGAHSYNSPLHF	TGTGCCAGCAGCAAAACAGGGGCCCACTCCTATAATTCACCCCTCCACTTT
NA	TRBJ2-3	TRBV5-6	NA	CASRSQGAANTDTQYF	TGTGCCAGCAGATCCCAAGGGGCAGCGAACACAGATACGCAGTATTTT
TRBD2	TRBJ2-7	TRBV18	NA	CASSQGSGSYSYEQYF	TGTGCCAGCTCACAAGGTAGCGGGAGCTATTCCTACGAGCAGTACTTC
TRBD1	TRBJ1-2	TRBV29-1	once	CSGLTGGPQYTF	TGCAGCGGGTTGACAGGGGGCCCGCAATACACCTTC
TRBD1	TRBJ1-2	TRBV7-6	NA	CASSLGAGGFYGYTF	TGTGCCAGCAGCTTAGGAGCAGGGGGCTTTTATGGCTACACCTTC
TRBD2	TRBJ2-3	TRBV15	NA	CATSSLLAGATDTQYF	TGTGCCACCAGCAGCCTACTAGCGGGAGCAACGGATACGCAGTATTTT
NA	TRBJ2-1	TRBV7-9	once	CASSSRSYNEQFF	TGTGCCAGCAGTTCTAGATCCTACAATGAGCAGTTCTTC
NA	TRBJ1-4	TRBV29-1	NA	CSVLRGPNEKLFF	TGCAGCGTCCTTAGGGGCCCTAATGAAAAACTGTTTTTT
NA	TRBJ1-1	TRBV5-1	once	CASSLDLGGETEAFF	TGCGCCAGCAGCTTGGATTTGGGAGGGGAGACTGAAGCTTTCTTT
NA	TRBJ1-2	TRBV6-6	NA	CATATGLDYGYTF	TGTGCCACCGCAACAGGGTTGGATTATGGCTACACCTTC
TRBD2	TRBJ2-3	TRBV7-2	NA	CASSPTSGSRNTQYF	TGTGCCAGCAGCCCGACTAGCGGGAGTAGAAATACGCAGTATTTT
NA	TRBJ1-4	TRBV7-9	NA	CASSPSDWNEKLFF	TGTGCCAGCAGCCCTTCGGACTGGAATGAAAAACTGTTTTTT
NA	TRBJ1-6	TRBV5-4	NA	CASSPGWSGGNSPLHF	TGTGCCAGCAGCCCCGGTTGGAGCGGGGGGAATTCACCCCTCCACTTT
NA	TRBJ1-2	TRBV24-1	NA	CATSENRDYTF	TGTGCCACCAGTGAGAACAGGGACTACACCTTC
NA	TRBJ1-5	TRBV18	NA	CASSPVGEINQPQHF	TGTGCCAGCTCACCTGTCGGGGAAATAAATCAGCCCCAGCATTTT
NA	TRBJ1-4	TRBV5-1	once	CASSFGEKLFF	TGCGCCAGCAGCTTTGGCGAAAAACTGTTTTTT
NA	TRBJ1-1	TRBV4-1	NA	CASSQVDRGGTEAFF	TGCGCCAGCAGCCAAGTAGATAGGGGTGGTACTGAAGCTTTCTTT
TRBD1	TRBJ1-4	TRBV5-1	once	CASSLGTGTNEKLFF	TGCGCCAGCAGCTTGGGGACAGGGACTAATGAAAAACTGTTTTTT
TRBD2	TRBJ2-1	TRBV19	NA	CASSSGTSGRYEQFF	TGTGCCAGTAGTTCAGGGACTAGCGGGAGATATGAGCAGTTCTTC
NA	TRBJ2-2	TRBV6-2/TRBV6-3	NA	CASSRIGWELFF	TGTGCCAGCAGCCGTATCGGGTGGGAGCTGTTTTTT
NA	TRBJ1-1	TRBV28	NA	CASSTPSGTTNTEAFF	TGTGCCAGCAGTACACCCTCCGGGACAACAAACACTGAAGCTTTCTTT
TRBD1	TRBJ2-7	TRBV5-1	NA	CASSWGQGSSYEQYF	TGCGCCAGCAGCTGGGGACAGGGCAGCTCCTACGAGCAGTACTTC
TRBD2	TRBJ2-5	TRBV7-2	NA	CASSQSGGGETQYF	TGTGCCAGCAGCCAAAGCGGGGGGGGAGAGACCCAGTACTTC
NA	TRBJ1-1	TRBV4-2	NA	CASSQDHGIRMNTEAFF	TGTGCCAGCAGCCAAGATCATGGCATCCGTATGAACACTGAAGCTTTCTTT
TRBD2	TRBJ2-3	TRBV20-1	NA	CSASFERGAPDTQYF	TGCAGTGCTAGTTTCGAGCGGGGGGCCCCAGATACGCAGTATTTT
NA	TRBJ1-1	TRBV12-5	NA	CASGLVKGVQGMNTEAFF	TGTGCTAGTGGTTTGGTAAAGGGGGTGCAGGGAATGAACACTGAAGCTTTCTTT
TRBD1	TRBJ2-3	TRBV9	NA	CASSADRAGDTQYF	TGTGCCAGCAGCGCCGACAGGGCAGGAGATACGCAGTATTTT
NA	TRBJ2-3	TRBV11-2	NA	CASSLVGGAGGTDTQYF	TGTGCCAGCAGCTTAGTAGGAGGGGCGGGTGGCACAGATACGCAGTATTTT
NA	TRBJ2-2	TRBV7-2	NA	CASSFVQTTGELFF	TGTGCCAGCAGCTTCGTACAGACCACCGGGGAGCTGTTTTTT
NA	TRBJ2-5	TRBV5-1	NA	CASSLEGRQQETQYF	TGCGCCAGCAGCTTGGAGGGGCGGCAGCAAGAGACCCAGTACTTC
NA	TRBJ1-1	TRBV10-1	NA	CASSEYAGQAEAFF	TGCGCCAGCAGTGAGTATGCGGGGCAGGCTGAAGCTTTCTTT
NA	TRBJ1-5	TRBV10-3	NA	CAISELGVNSNQPQHF	TGTGCCATCAGTGAGTTAGGGGTAAATAGCAATCAGCCCCAGCATTTT
TRBD1	TRBJ1-6	TRBV10-1	NA	CASTQDRNTYNSPLHF	TGCGCCAGCACCCAGGACAGGAACACCTATAATTCACCCCTCCACTTT
TRBD2	TRBJ2-7	TRBV10-1	few	CASSDVAGVSGEQYF	TGCGCCAGCAGCGACGTAGCGGGGGTGTCGGGAGAGCAGTACTTC
NA	TRBJ2-3	TRBV4-3	NA	CASSREQGTDTQYF	TGCGCCAGCAGCCGAGAACAGGGAACAGATACGCAGTATTTT
TRBD1	TRBJ1-2	TRBV5-1	NA	CASSLFQGGAYGYTF	TGCGCCAGCAGCTTGTTCCAGGGGGGCGCGTATGGCTACACCTTC
NA	TRBJ2-3	TRBV4-2	once	CASSQEGRTDTQYF	TGTGCCAGCAGCCAAGAAGGGAGGACAGATACGCAGTATTTT
TRBD2	TRBJ2-1	TRBV7-9	NA	CASSARPGTSYNEQFF	TGTGCCAGCAGCGCCCGACCAGGGACTAGCTACAATGAGCAGTTCTTC
TRBD1	TRBJ1-5	TRBV24-1	NA	CATSDSPGQGGLNQPQHF	TGTGCCACCAGTGATTCTCCGGGACAGGGGGGTTTGAATCAGCCCCAGCATTTT
TRBD1	TRBJ1-2	TRBV2	NA	CASSTSTGAHGYTF	TGTGCCAGCAGCACTTCTACAGGGGCCCATGGCTACACCTTC
NA	TRBJ1-2	TRBV10-3	NA	CAISEQGSYGYTF	TGTGCCATCAGCGAACAGGGAAGCTATGGCTACACCTTC
NA	TRBJ2-3	TRBV27	NA	CASSFPGVFTANTDTQYF	TGTGCCAGCAGTTTCCCCGGCGTATTCACAGCCAACACAGATACGCAGTATTTT
TRBD1	TRBJ1-1	TRBV28	NA	CASSLRGQVFGTEAFF	TGTGCCAGCAGTTTAAGGGGACAGGTATTTGGCACTGAAGCTTTCTTT
NA	TRBJ2-2	TRBV19	NA	CASSILAEAGELFF	TGTGCCAGTAGTATCCTAGCAGAGGCCGGGGAGCTGTTTTTT
TRBD1	TRBJ2-4	TRBV6-2/TRBV6-3	once	CASSYPGQALAKNIQYF	TGTGCCAGCAGTTACCCGGGACAGGCACTAGCCAAAAACATTCAGTACTTC
TRBD2	TRBJ2-1	TRBV11-2	NA	CASSARTRGLHEQFF	TGTGCCAGCAGCGCCCGGACTAGAGGCTTGCATGAGCAGTTCTTC
TRBD2	TRBJ2-5	TRBV20-1	NA	CSGAGGETQYF	TGCAGTGGGGCGGGAGGAGAGACCCAGTACTTC
NA	TRBJ1-5	TRBV4-2	NA	CASSQDRGQPQHF	TGTGCCAGCAGCCAAGATAGGGGTCAGCCCCAGCATTTT
NA	TRBJ1-5	TRBV19	NA	CASSIDLWDTGPNQPQHF	TGTGCCAGTAGTATAGATCTATGGGACACCGGACCCAATCAGCCCCAGCATTTT
NA	TRBJ2-1	TRBV6-1	NA	CASSKALGRGNEQFF	TGTGCCAGCAGTAAAGCCTTAGGTCGGGGGAATGAGCAGTTCTTC
TRBD2	TRBJ2-7	TRBV5-6	NA	CASSSGTSGRAAGEQYF	TGTGCCAGCAGCTCCGGGACTAGCGGGAGGGCCGCGGGCGAGCAGTACTTC